Below are 22 T cell receptor beta chains sequenced from a single sample in a study of cytomegalovirus exposure and HLA in healthy donors. PCR amplification relied on 60 Vbeta primers (plus 13 Jbeta primers). Data came from immunoSEQ multiplex PCR; TCRdb stores just in-frame clones and leaves some out. The sample carries under 250,000 clones, about 85% recorded once. Source material: PBMCs. The receptors were gathered from a girl aged 2-15 years in good health and CMV-seronegative.

This chain uses TRBV9 with TRBJ2-1; TRBD2 matches at 8 bases. CDR3 size: 17 residues. Germline CDR1 reads SGDLS; CDR2 reads YYNGEE. V lost 0 bases to trimming and J lost 5 bases; unmatched junction nucleotides: 10. CDR3 in DNA: TGTGCCAGCAGCGTAGCCGGCGGGGGGCCGATAAACAATGAGCAGTTCTTC. It yields the protein CASSVAGGGPINNEQFF. Complete variable domain (other parts from reference TRBV9 and TRBJ2-1): DSGVTQTPKHLITATGQRVTLRCSPRSGDLSVYWYQQSLDQGLQFLIQYYNGEERAKGNILERFSAQQFPDLHSELNLSSLELGDSALYFCASSVAGGGPINNEQFFGPGTRLTVL.

The rearrangement joins TRBV28 to TRBJ2-2; 11 nucleotides line up with TRBD2. Looked up from germline, CDR1 is MDHEN and CDR2 is SYDVKM. V lost 7 bases and J lost 6; bases outside the gene matches: 7. There are 15 residues in the CDR3. The CDR3 sequence: CASTLAGGPSGELFF. In DNA, the CDR3 is TGTGCCAGCACCTTAGCGGGAGGGCCCTCCGGGGAGCTGTTTTTT. Supplemented by reference TRBV28 and TRBJ2-2, the full variable domain reads DVKVTQSSRYLVKRTGEKVFLECVQDMDHENMFWYRQDPGLGLRLIYFSYDVKMKEKGDIPEGYSVSREKKERFSLILESASTNQTSMYLCASTLAGGPSGELFFGEGSRLTVL.

The CDR3 protein is CASSIPGQGVYEQYF. Here the CDR3 DNA reads TGTGCCAGTAGTATACCGGGACAGGGGGTCTACGAGCAGTACTTC. V is TRBV19 and J is TRBJ2-7, with 11 nucleotides matching TRBD1. The CDR3 totals 15 residues. CDR1 is LNHDA and CDR2 is SQIVND in the germline V gene (reference sequence). With 2 bases clipped from V and 3 bases from J, the junction kept 3 bases outside the gene matches.

Of note for this clone: The same CDR3 also results from other DNA sequences found in this sample. The J gene is TRBJ1-2, the V gene TRBV19, with 7 bases aligning to TRBD1. V lost 5 bases, J lost 5 bases, and 2 bases stayed unmatched. Germline CDR1 LNHDA, CDR2 SQIVND (reference sequence). The CDR3 runs to 12 residues. The CDR3 coding sequence is TGTGCCAGTAGTCAGGGGGTTTATGGCTACACCTTC. Translating gives CASSQGVYGYTF. The entire variable domain, with the rest obtained from reference TRBV19 and TRBJ1-2, is as follows: DGGITQSPKYLFRKEGQNVTLSCEQNLNHDAMYWYRQDPGQGLRLIYYSQIVNDFQKGDIAEGYSVSREKKESFPLTVTSAQKNPTAFYLCASSQGVYGYTFGSGTRLTVV.

The V gene is TRBV5-1, the J gene TRBJ2-5, with a weak D call TRBD2 (5 bases). CDR3 size: 13 residues. Trimming took off 5 bases at V and 5 bases at J, with 13 bases between the two ends. Germline CDR1 reads SGHRS; CDR2 reads YFSETQ. DNA of the CDR3: TGCGCCAGCAGTAGAGGGCAGATCGAGACCCAGTACTTC. This encodes CASSRGQIETQYF.

This clone was seen only once. V and J are TRBV5-1 and TRBJ2-7; the D gene is possibly TRBD1 (5 bases). The V gene's germline CDR1 is SGHRS and CDR2 YFSETQ. This CDR3 region has 15 residues. Trimming shortened V by 4 bases and J by 0 bases, and 14 bases separated the two germline ends. CDR3 region: CASSPEVQVSYEQYF. DNA for the CDR3: TGCGCCAGCAGCCCTGAAGTACAGGTCTCCTACGAGCAGTACTTC.

The chain employs TRBV19 and TRBJ1-5, with D perhaps TRBD1 (5 bases). CDR3 length: 18 amino acids. Trimming shortened V by 10 bases and J by 1 base, and 26 bases separated the two germline ends. Germline-derived CDR1 and CDR2 are LNHDA and SQIVND (reference sequence). In nucleotides, the CDR3 is TGTGCCACCAACCTCGGGACTCGAGGGAGTATGAGCAATCAGCCCCAGCATTTT. It encodes CATNLGTRGSMSNQPQHF.

The genes are TRBV11-2 and TRBJ2-7; 15 positions match TRBD2. The CDR3 covers 18 residues. The V and J ends lost 1 base and 2 bases, in that order; junction bases with no gene match: 6. Looked up from germline, CDR1 is SGHAT and CDR2 is FQNNGV. In nucleotides, the CDR3 is TGTGCCAGCAGCTTAGTGGGACTAGCGGGAGGAAGGGCCTACGAGCAGTACTTC. It specifies CASSLVGLAGGRAYEQYF. Full variable domain (missing parts from reference TRBV11-2 and TRBJ2-7): EAGVAQSPRYKIIEKRQSVAFWCNPISGHATLYWYQQILGQGPKLLIQFQNNGVVDDSQLPKDRFSAERLKGVDSTLKIQPAKLEDSAVYLCASSLVGLAGGRAYEQYFGPGTRLTVT.

V and J are TRBV5-8 and TRBJ1-4, with unresolved D. The CDR3 length is 14 residues. Looked up from germline, CDR1 is SGHTS and CDR2 is YDEGEE. V gave up 0 bases and J gave up 5 bases, with 8 bases separating them. CDR3 amino acids: CASSLGTQNEKLFF. In nucleotides, the CDR3 is TGTGCCAGCAGCTTGGGGACTCAGAATGAAAAACTGTTTTTT.

This chain connects TRBV5-1 to TRBJ2-7, with a weak D call TRBD2 (5 bases). Germline lookup yields CDR1 SGHRS and CDR2 YFSETQ. V gave up 0 bases and J gave up 3 bases, with 10 bases separating them. The CDR3 runs 14 residues. CDR3: CASSLGSGNYEQYF. CDR3 nucleotides: TGCGCCAGCAGCTTGGGTTCGGGGAACTACGAGCAGTACTTC. Filled out from reference TRBV5-1 and TRBJ2-7, the complete variable domain reads KAGVTQTPRYLIKTRGQQVTLSCSPISGHRSVSWYQQTPGQGLQFLFEYFSETQRNKGNFPGRFSGRQFSNSRSEMNVSTLELGDSALYLCASSLGSGNYEQYFGPGTRLTVT.

This clone was counted between two and nine times. J is TRBJ1-6 and V is TRBV28, with a weak D call TRBD1 (5 bases). Between the trimmed V and J ends, which lost 5 bases and 13 bases, there was a span of 9 bases. Germline assignment: CDR1 MDHEN and CDR2 SYDVKM. The CDR3 totals 11 residues. CDR3 sequence reads: CASSRGWPLHF. CDR3 sequence (DNA): TGTGCCAGCAGTCGGGGGTGGCCCCTCCACTTT.

This clone was seen only once. The chain joins TRBV20-1 to TRBJ2-1; D unresolved. Per the germline V gene, CDR1 is DFQATT and CDR2 is SNEGSKA (reference sequence). V lost 3 bases and J 9 bases, leaving 9 bases between the germline ends. The CDR3 spans 11 residues. The CDR3 sequence: CSASPRSEQFF. The CDR3, as DNA: TGCAGTGCTAGTCCTAGGAGTGAGCAGTTCTTC.

The chain carries TRBV6-1 and TRBJ2-7, with TRBD1 matching 9 bases. The CDR3 is made up of 16 amino acids. Germline-derived CDR1 and CDR2 are MNHNS and SASEGT. V gave up 3 bases and J gave up 2 bases; unmatched junction bases: 8. CDR3 sequence reads: CASSDYSGTGTYEQYF. The CDR3 DNA follows: TGTGCCAGCAGTGATTACTCCGGGACAGGGACCTACGAGCAGTACTTC.

This clone was counted a few times. V is TRBV7-9 and J is TRBJ2-1; TRBD1 matches 8 bases. Germline-derived CDR1 and CDR2 are SEHNR and FQNEAQ (reference sequence). The CDR3 has 17 residues. The trim removed 2 bases at V and 4 bases at J, leaving 10 bases unmatched. CDR3 DNA: TGTGCCAGCAGCTTAAAGCCAGGGGGCTCAACTTACAATGAGCAGTTCTTC. Translating gives CASSLKPGGSTYNEQFF.

The chain couples TRBV7-2 to TRBJ1-1, with 9 bases matching TRBD1. CDR3 length: 17 residues. V dropped 3 bases and J dropped 6; count of bases not matched to a gene: 14. From germline, CDR1 is SGHTA and CDR2 FQGNSA. The CDR3, as DNA: TGTGCCAGCAGCTTCACCGGGACAGGGTTTTGGGGGTCTGAAGCTTTCTTT. It encodes CASSFTGTGFWGSEAFF.

The chain is built from TRBV28 and TRBJ1-3; D ambiguous. CDR1 and CDR2 from the germline V gene are MDHEN and SYDVKM. Trimming shortened V by 4 bases and J by 13 bases, and 14 bases separated the two germline ends. The CDR3 covers 12 residues. CDR3 nucleotides: TGTGCCAGCAGTTCCAATGCGGTAGGAATATATTTT. Its protein is CASSSNAVGIYF.

In its sample, this clone was seen a few times. V and J are TRBV21-1 and TRBJ2-1; the DNA was not used to check the table's D call, TRBD2. TRBV21-1 is listed as a pseudogene. This CDR3 comprises 19 residues. The CDR3 sequence is CASSKEGKSGGASYNEQFF. The CDR3 DNA follows: TGTGCCAGCAGCAAAGAAGGGAAAAGCGGGGGGGCCTCCTACAATGAGCAGTTCTTC.

The V call is TRBV6-1, the J call TRBJ2-2; D remains unclear. This CDR3 spans 13 amino acids. The V gene's germline CDR1 is MNHNS and CDR2 SASEGT. V dropped 6 bases and J dropped 0 bases, with 5 bases sitting between them. CDR3 in DNA: TGTGCCAGCAGGGGCGCGAACACCGGGGAGCTGTTTTTT. Amino acids: CASRGANTGELFF.

The chain carries TRBV11-2 and TRBJ2-1, with TRBD2 identical over 13 bases. The V and J ends lost 5 bases and 4 bases, in that order; junction bases with no gene match: 5. The CDR3 loop spans 16 amino acids. The V gene's germline CDR1 is SGHAT and CDR2 FQNNGV. The CDR3 protein is CASSPRLAGGYNEQFF. CDR3 nucleotides: TGTGCCAGCAGCCCCCGACTAGCGGGAGGATACAATGAGCAGTTCTTC.

The rearrangement uses TRBV7-9 and TRBJ2-1; D call uncertain. CDR3 length: 12 amino acids. In germline, CDR1 is SEHNR, CDR2 FQNEAQ (reference sequence). Trimming removed 0 bases at V and 9 bases at J, with 6 bases between. DNA for the CDR3: TGTGCCAGCAGCTTAGCGGTCGGTGAGCAGTTCTTC. Its protein is CASSLAVGEQFF.

The gene calls are TRBV1 and TRBJ2-1; no check of the table's D call, TRBD2, against the DNA was made. TRBV1 is classified as a pseudogene. The CDR3 consists of 16 residues. CDR3 nucleotide sequence: TGCACCAGCAGCCGGACTAGCGGGGGGGCCTACAATGAGCAGTTCTTC. Translating it yields CTSSRTSGGAYNEQFF.

V is TRBV6-5 and J is TRBJ2-1; 8 nucleotides agree with TRBD2. Trimming at V came to 4 bases and at J to 7 bases, leaving 9 bases not matched to a gene. The CDR3 length is 15 residues. Germline loops: CDR1 MNHEY, CDR2 SVGAGI. The CDR3 nucleotides read TGTGCCAGCAGTTGGGCGGCGGGGGGACGAAATGAGCAGTTCTTC. Translation: CASSWAAGGRNEQFF.